These 27 T cell receptor beta chains came from one sample sequenced in a study of T-cell memory formation after mild COVID-19 (dated by TCRdb to the early 2020s). Receptors were amplified or captured by 5' RACE. For sequencing, an Illumina NovaSeq 6000 was employed. TCRdb trimmed the raw reads at Q25, called clones with MiXCR and kept productive beta chains. Records with the same CDR3 protein are collapsed into one entry carrying the most frequent genes and DNA. In all, the sample holds roughly 310,000 distinct CDR3 sequences, and more than 15% of those were seen once. Together, the top ten hold 22% of the sample. The source material was PBMCs or a T cell subset sorted from them (not recorded which). The receptors were sampled from a man between 18 and 35 years old who had mild COVID-19 (a few samples of this study predate the infection). The sample titles of this study are shuffled in the database, so cell type and time point are left out; the donor was told from shared clones.

The CDR3 is CASSSYPSAASYEQYV. CDR3 in DNA: TGTGCCAGCAGTTCCTACCCTAGCGCCGCCTCCTACGAGCAGTACGTC. The rearrangement links TRBV5-4 to TRBJ2-7; a weak D match, TRBD2 (6 bases). V lost 5 bases to trimming and J lost 0 bases, with 18 bases between them. CDR3 length: 16 residues. Per germline, CDR1 SGHNT and CDR2 YYREEE (reference sequence).

The V call is TRBV6-2 or TRBV6-3, the J call TRBJ2-6; D uncertain. The CDR3 contains 11 residues. V was cut by 11 bases and J by 4 bases, with 6 bases left in between. Germline values: CDR1 MNHEY, CDR2 SVGEGT. The CDR3 region has the DNA TGTGCCCCCCCCGGGGCCAACGTCCTGACTTTC. Translation gives CAPPGANVLTF.

J is TRBJ2-3 and V is TRBV12-5; perhaps D is TRBD1 or TRBD2 (5 bases each). The CDR3 totals 14 residues. Germline V lookup: CDR1 LGHNT, CDR2 FRNRAP. V was clipped by 5 bases and J by 10 bases, with 19 bases between them. The CDR3 sequence is CASGLGTAAEPQYF. In DNA, the CDR3 is TGTGCTAGTGGTCTAGGGACCGCGGCCGAGCCGCAGTATTTT. Combining the CDR3 with reference TRBV12-5 and TRBJ2-3 gives the whole variable domain DARVTQTPRHKVTEMGQEVTMRCQPILGHNTVFWYRQTMMQGLELLAYFRNRAPLDDSGMPKDRFSAEMPDATLATLKIQPSEPRDSAVYFCASGLGTAAEPQYFGPGTRLTVL.

Many counts were recorded for this clonotype. This chain uses TRBV11-2 with TRBJ2-7, with 10 positions matching TRBD2. Germline trimming cut 1 base from V and 3 bases from J; bases unmatched to any gene: 0. This CDR3 is 14 amino acids long. Germline V lookup: CDR1 SGHAT, CDR2 FQNNGV. CDR3 nucleotides: TGTGCCAGCAGCTTAGGGACTAGCGGCTACGAGCAGTACGTC. Residues: CASSLGTSGYEQYV.

This clonotype was recorded many times. The V call is TRBV7-2, the J call TRBJ1-6; maybe TRBD1 (6 bases). The CDR3 extends over 13 amino acids. The V gene's germline CDR1 is SGHTA and CDR2 FQGNSA. V was shortened by 0 bases and J by 12 bases, with 9 bases between the two germline ends. Written as DNA, the CDR3 is TGTGCCAGCAGCTTAGCGATCAGGGGACCCCTCCACTTT. Translated: CASSLAIRGPLHF.

This clonotype was seen only a few times. The chain employs TRBV5-6 and TRBJ1-6; 8 positions match TRBD1. There are 15 residues in the CDR3. Germline assignment: CDR1 SGHDT and CDR2 YYEEEE. With 2 bases clipped from V and 10 bases from J, the junction kept 8 bases outside the gene matches. The CDR3 protein is CASSFRDRGPSPLHF. The CDR3 DNA reads TGTGCCAGCAGCTTTCGTGACAGGGGACCCTCACCCCTCCACTTT.

This clonotype was found a few times. This chain connects TRBV3-1 to TRBJ1-2, with a possible D match to TRBD1 (5 bases). V lost 1 base and J lost 6, with 12 bases in between. The germline V gene encodes CDR1 LGHDT and CDR2 YNNKEL (reference sequence). This CDR3 spans 14 amino acids. CDR3 coding DNA: TGTGCCAGCAGCCAAGGGGGCGCAAGGGATGGCTACACCTTC. This sequence encodes CASSQGGARDGYTF.

This clonotype occurred many times. The gene calls are TRBV5-1 and TRBJ2-5; the match to TRBD2 covers 7 bases. From germline, CDR1 is SGHRS and CDR2 YFSETQ. V lost 2 bases, J lost 3 bases, and 1 base stayed unmatched. This CDR3 contains 13 residues. The CDR3: CASSFAGEETQYF. For the CDR3, the DNA is TGCGCCAGCAGCTTTGCGGGGGAAGAGACCCAGTACTTC.

This clonotype was detected only a few times. The CDR3 sequence: CSARVASGGANEQFF. CDR3 nucleotides: TGCAGTGCTAGAGTAGCTAGCGGGGGGGCTAATGAGCAGTTCTTC. V and J are TRBV20-1 and TRBJ2-1; TRBD2 matches at 12 bases. The trim removed 1 base at V and 7 bases at J, leaving 5 bases unmatched. The CDR3 covers 15 residues. CDR1 and CDR2 (germline): DFQATT, SNEGSKA (reference sequence).

This clonotype was observed a few times. The V call is TRBV5-1, the J call TRBJ1-1; 9 positions match TRBD1. From germline, CDR1 is SGHRS and CDR2 YFSETQ. V shed 3 bases and J 4 bases; nucleotides not matched to a gene: 4. The CDR3 has 14 amino acids. In DNA, the CDR3 is TGCGCCAGCAGCTGGGGACAGGGTGGCACTGAAGCTTTCTTT. Protein: CASSWGQGGTEAFF.

The gene calls are TRBV7-3 and TRBJ1-1; the match to TRBD1 covers 7 bases. Losses at the gene ends were 5 bases for V and 6 bases for J; bases not matched to a gene: 12. Per germline, CDR1 SGHTA and CDR2 FQGTGA. The CDR3 has 15 amino acids. CDR3 nucleotides: TGTGCCAGCAGCGCCCAGGCTCGACAGGGAGCTGAAGCTTTCTTT. Translating it yields CASSAQARQGAEAFF.

The V and J genes are TRBV20-1 and TRBJ2-3, with TRBD1 as a possible D gene (6 bases). Germline V lookup: CDR1 DFQATT, CDR2 SNEGSKA (reference sequence). This CDR3 contains 13 residues. Trimming stripped 3 bases from V and 1 base from J, with 8 bases between. The CDR3 region has the DNA TGCAGTGCTAGTGAGGGGGGCACAGATACGCAGTATTTT. It encodes CSASEGGTDTQYF.

The J gene is TRBJ2-2, the V gene TRBV6-5; the match to TRBD2 covers 13 bases. The germline V gene encodes CDR1 MNHEY and CDR2 SVGAGI. The CDR3 has 16 residues. Trimming took 2 bases from V and 7 from J; bases not matched to a gene: 4. The CDR3 DNA reads as TGTGCCAGCAGTTACGGGACTAGCGGGGCGGGCGGGGAGCTGTTTTTT. Amino acids: CASSYGTSGAGGELFF.

In this sample, this clonotype turned up many times. The CDR3 bases are TGTGCCAGCAGCCTCTCCGGGACTAGCGGTGTGCAGTACTTC. This encodes CASSLSGTSGVQYF. This chain connects TRBV7-8 to TRBJ2-7; 11 nucleotides agree with TRBD2. The junction had 9 bases not matched to a gene; V was cut back by 5 bases and J by 9 bases. This CDR3 contains 14 residues. Looked up from germline, CDR1 is SGHVS and CDR2 is FQNEAQ.

This clonotype was found a few times. The chain employs TRBV5-6 and TRBJ2-3; TRBD2 aligns across 11 bases. The CDR3 is 16 amino acids. The J segment lost 3 bases and the V segment lost 0 bases, leaving 3 bases of the junction unmatched. Per germline, CDR1 SGHDT and CDR2 YYEEEE. The DNA of the CDR3 is TGTGCCAGCAGCTTGGGCCCTAGCGGGGGGACAGATACGCAGTATTTT. Its translation is CASSLGPSGGTDTQYF. Filled out from reference TRBV5-6 and TRBJ2-3, the complete variable domain reads DAGVTQSPTHLIKTRGQQVTLRCSPKSGHDTVSWYQQALGQGPQFIFQYYEEEERQRGNFPDRFSGHQFPNYSSELNVNALLLGDSALYLCASSLGPSGGTDTQYFGPGTRLTVL.

V and J are TRBV6-5 and TRBJ1-1, with 10 positions matching TRBD1. V gave up 6 bases and J gave up 4 bases; unmatched junction bases: 20. CDR3 length: 19 residues. The germline gives CDR1 MNHEY, CDR2 SVGAGI. The CDR3 sequence is CASSPLLYTGTGVGTEAFF. In DNA, the CDR3 is TGTGCCAGCAGCCCACTCCTCTACACCGGGACAGGGGTGGGCACTGAAGCTTTCTTT.

At least ten counts were recorded for this clonotype. DNA for the CDR3: TGTGCCAGCAGCAAGACAGGGATGACGTATGGCTACACCTTC. Translated: CASSKTGMTYGYTF. This chain connects TRBV11-2 to TRBJ1-2; TRBD1 matches 7 bases. The ends lost 5 bases at V and 5 bases at J; junction bases unmatched: 8. Germline V gives CDR1 SGHAT, CDR2 FQNNGV. The CDR3 covers 14 residues.

The chain joins TRBV6-5 to TRBJ2-7; 7 positions match TRBD1. The length of the CDR3 is 14 residues. The J segment lost 5 bases and the V segment lost 7 bases, leaving 11 bases of the junction unmatched. Germline V gene sequence: CDR1 MNHEY, CDR2 SVGAGI. CDR3 in DNA: TGTGCCAGCACGGAGACAGGGAAAGGCCACGAGCAGTACTTC. Protein product: CASTETGKGHEQYF.

This clonotype showed up many times. The CDR3 reads CASSRGSEPQETQYF. The CDR3 DNA follows: TGCGCCAGCAGCCGGGGTAGCGAACCCCAAGAGACCCAGTACTTC. This sequence joins TRBV5-1 and TRBJ2-5; D may be TRBD2 (5 bases). CDR3 size: 15 residues. Trimming removed 4 bases from V and 1 base from J, with 14 bases in between. Per germline, CDR1 SGHRS and CDR2 YFSETQ.

CDR3 residues: CASSMTVSEEKLFF. Here the CDR3 DNA reads TGCGCCAGCAGCATGACCGTGTCAGAGGAAAAACTGTTTTTT. The chain uses TRBV5-1 and TRBJ1-4; no reliable D call. From germline, CDR1 is SGHRS and CDR2 YFSETQ. The CDR3 is made up of 14 amino acids. Trimming took off 4 bases at V and 8 bases at J, with 15 bases between the two ends.

This clonotype turned up a few times. The genes are TRBV2 and TRBJ1-6; D is undetermined. Germline assignment: CDR1 SNHLY and CDR2 FYNNEI. The CDR3 is made up of 14 amino acids. Trimming removed 6 bases at V and 10 bases at J, with 16 bases between. CDR3 region: CASRYTVTRSPLHF. In DNA form, the CDR3 reads TGTGCCAGCAGATATACCGTTACCAGGTCACCCCTCCACTTT.

The CDR3 sequence is CSSPDSTGELFF. Written as DNA, the CDR3 is TGCAGCTCGCCGGACAGCACCGGGGAGCTGTTTTTT. The chain links TRBV29-1 to TRBJ2-2; a possible D gene is TRBD1 (6 bases). V lost 8 bases to trimming and J lost 4 bases, with 11 bases between them. The CDR3 consists of 12 residues. Germline V CDR1 and CDR2: SQVTM, ANQGSEA.

The chain is built from TRBV11-2 and TRBJ1-2, with a possible D match to TRBD1 (5 bases). This CDR3 spans 14 amino acids. The V gene's germline CDR1 is SGHAT and CDR2 FQNNGV. V was trimmed by 1 base and J by 3 bases, leaving 9 bases between them. The CDR3 nucleotides are TGTGCCAGCAGCTTAGGGGGCAGTGACTATGGCTACACCTTC. It translates to CASSLGGSDYGYTF.

There are a few counts of this clonotype. CDR3 sequence (DNA): TGTGCCTGGAGTGTCGGGGCCCAAGCTTTCTTT. Protein product: CAWSVGAQAFF. The J gene is TRBJ1-1, the V gene TRBV30; perhaps TRBD1 as D (5 bases). The germline gives CDR1 GTSNPN, CDR2 SVGIG (reference sequence). The V gene lost 0 bases and the J gene lost 9 bases, with 8 bases spanning the gap. The CDR3 covers 11 residues.

This clonotype was observed at least ten times. The genes are TRBV7-6 and TRBJ2-5, with TRBD1 as a possible D gene (6 bases). Germline CDR1 SGHVS, CDR2 FNYEAQ. The CDR3 extends over 14 amino acids. The V gene lost 5 bases and the J gene lost 4 bases, with 14 bases spanning the gap. The DNA for the CDR3 is TGTGCCAGCAGCCCGCGATGGGGGCGAGAGACCCAGTACTTC. Its protein is CASSPRWGRETQYF.

This clonotype has a handful of counts. V gene TRBV9 combines with J gene TRBJ1-2; the D gene is possibly TRBD1 (5 bases). Trimming removed 3 bases at V and 4 bases at J, with 16 bases between. Germline-derived CDR1 and CDR2 are SGDLS and YYNGEE. This CDR3 region has 15 residues. For the CDR3, the DNA is TGTGCCAGCAGCGCCGGGACGGAAAGTTTCTATGGCTACACCTTC. As protein: CASSAGTESFYGYTF.

This clonotype showed up just a few times. The chain carries TRBV12-3 or TRBV12-4 and TRBJ2-7, with D unclear. CDR3 size: 12 residues. Trimming left V 8 bases short and J 5 bases short, with 13 bases between. This CDR3 reads CASGDRVDEQYF. CDR3 DNA sequence: TGTGCCAGCGGTGACCGGGTCGACGAGCAGTACTTC.